Each of the 24 T cell receptor beta chains below was sequenced from the same sample in a study of T cells in Graves' hyperthyroidism and ophthalmopathy. The source material, RNA transcripts, was used to amplify TCR beta CDR3 regions. With the HTBI primer set, the TCR CDR3 went through a first round of RT-PCR. MiXCR was run by TCRdb on the multiplex PCR reads, yielding one entry per CDR3 protein. Among hundreds of thousands of distinct CDR3 sequences listed, approximately 15% were seen once. The sample was blood. These TCRs come from a woman aged 18-29 years with Graves' hyperthyroidism.

This clonotype was counted at least ten times. The chain recombines TRBV7-9 with TRBJ2-7; weak D call: TRBD2 (5 bases). Trimming shortened V by 5 bases and J by 4 bases, and 15 bases separated the two germline ends. Germline CDR1 reads SEHNR; CDR2 reads FQNEAQ (reference sequence). The CDR3 is made up of 14 amino acids. CDR3 in amino acids: CASSLNDRGYEQYF. In DNA, the CDR3 is TGTGCCAGCAGCCTAAACGACCGGGGTTACGAGCAGTACTTC.

A few counts support this clonotype. The DNA for the CDR3 is TGCGCCAGCAGCCCCCGGGACCGACTTACATCCGGGGCCAACGTCCTGACTTTC. This gives the protein CASSPRDRLTSGANVLTF. The V gene is TRBV5-1, the J gene TRBJ2-6; D possibly uses TRBD1 or TRBD2 (5 bases each). V was pared by 4 bases and J by 4 bases, with 21 bases between. The CDR3 totals 18 residues. In germline, CDR1 is SGHRS, CDR2 YFSETQ.

This clonotype occurred many times. The rearrangement uses TRBV11-2 and TRBJ2-7; D not resolved. Trimming left V 5 bases short and J 0 bases short, with 11 bases between. Germline V gene data show CDR1 as SGHAT and CDR2 as FQNNGV. The CDR3 is 14 amino acids. CDR3 nucleotide sequence: TGTGCCAGCAGCCTTCGATGGAGCTCCTACGAGCAGTACTTC. It is translated as CASSLRWSSYEQYF.

This clonotype was recorded a few times. Compared with germline, one end of the junction differs, possibly owing to a read error. The chain is built from TRBV9 and TRBJ2-1; 10 nucleotides match TRBD2. The CDR3 consists of 18 residues. Germline V lookup: CDR1 SGDLS, CDR2 YYNGEE. The CDR3 loop reads CASSVGPSGRIGHNVQFF. CDR3 bases: TGTGCCAGCAGCGTAGGCCCTAGCGGGAGAATAGGTCACAATGTGCAGTTCTTC. The variable domain in full, with the rest retrieved from reference TRBV9 and TRBJ2-1, is DSGVTQTPKHLITATGQRVTLRCSPRSGDLSVYWYQQSLDQGLQFLIQYYNGEERAKGNILERFSAQQFPDLHSELNLSSLELGDSALYFCASSVGPSGRIGHNVQFFGPGTRLTVL.

This clonotype was detected only a few times. The chain has TRBV27 and TRBJ2-2, with 14 bases identical to TRBD2. The V gene's germline CDR1 is MNHEY and CDR2 SMNVEV (reference sequence). The V segment lost 6 bases and the J segment 6 bases; nucleotides outside the gene matches: 9. The CDR3 has 17 residues. The chain's CDR3 is CASRRIQGLAGAGELFF. CDR3 nucleotides: TGTGCCAGCAGAAGAATCCAGGGACTAGCGGGAGCCGGGGAGCTGTTTTTT.

The J gene is TRBJ2-1, the V gene TRBV5-1; D gene uncertain. This CDR3 region has 13 residues. Between the trimmed V and J ends, which lost 3 bases and 5 bases, there was a span of 9 bases. Germline V CDR1 and CDR2: SGHRS, YFSETQ. DNA for the CDR3: TGCGCCAGCAGCTCCCGAAGCGACAATGAGCAGTTCTTC. This sequence encodes CASSSRSDNEQFF.

This clonotype was seen only a few times. The V and J genes are TRBV20-1 and TRBJ1-2; D is undetermined. This CDR3 is built from 14 residues. V was trimmed by 3 bases and J by 3 bases, leaving 14 bases between them. Germline values: CDR1 DFQATT, CDR2 SNEGSKA (reference sequence). CDR3 protein: CSASPNPAYYGYTF. The CDR3 nucleotides read TGCAGTGCTAGTCCGAACCCAGCTTACTATGGCTACACCTTC.

The table lists this clonotype with many counts. This rearrangement joins TRBV7-9 to TRBJ2-5; 8 bases match TRBD2. Unmatched junction bases numbered 15, after V lost 5 bases and J lost 7 bases. Looked up from germline, CDR1 is SEHNR and CDR2 is FQNEAQ (reference sequence). CDR3 size: 16 residues. CDR3: CASSQYGSTREGTQYF. DNA of the CDR3: TGTGCCAGCAGCCAATACGGGAGCACTCGGGAGGGGACCCAGTACTTC.

This clonotype showed up many times. V gene TRBV20-1 combines with J gene TRBJ1-1, with D possibly TRBD1 on 6 matching bases. V dropped 5 bases and J dropped 3 bases, with 16 bases sitting between them. Germline V gene sequence: CDR1 DFQATT, CDR2 SNEGSKA (reference sequence). This CDR3 spans 14 amino acids. The CDR3 sequence: CSAGYQGRDTEAFF. DNA for the CDR3: TGCAGTGCTGGCTACCAGGGGAGGGACACTGAAGCTTTCTTT.

A remark on this clonotype: Germline is not matched at one junction end, which may reflect a read error. This rearrangement joins TRBV18 to TRBJ1-3, with D perhaps TRBD1 (6 bases). Germline V gene lookup returns CDR1 KGHSH and CDR2 LQKENI. The CDR3 has 14 amino acids. The CDR3 bases are TGTGCCAGCTCGCCACAGGGTCTTGGAAACACCATATATTTT. This sequence encodes CASSPQGLGNTIYF.

This clonotype occurred many times. The CDR3 is CASSLPGTSGYEQYF. CDR3 coding DNA: TGTGCCAGCAGTCTCCCCGGGACTAGCGGCTACGAGCAGTACTTC. The chain couples TRBV28 to TRBJ2-7; TRBD2 agrees at 11 bases. Germline V gives CDR1 MDHEN, CDR2 SYDVKM. V dropped 5 bases and J dropped 3; count of bases not matched to a gene: 6. The CDR3 totals 15 residues.

This clonotype was detected many times. The chain joins TRBV20-1 to TRBJ2-1, with 10 bases lining up with TRBD2. Germline V CDR1 and CDR2: DFQATT, SNEGSKA (reference sequence). The trim removed 1 base at V and 2 bases at J, leaving 11 bases unmatched. The CDR3 contains 18 residues. The CDR3 loop is CSARVGLASPTTYNEQFF. The CDR3, as DNA: TGCAGTGCTAGAGTGGGACTAGCGAGTCCAACTACCTACAATGAGCAGTTCTTC.

This clonotype was counted many times. V is TRBV6-2 or TRBV6-3 and J is TRBJ2-2; TRBD1 is a possible D gene (6 bases). The germline gives CDR1 MNHEY, CDR2 SVGEGT. This CDR3 comprises 13 residues. V was trimmed by 6 bases and J by 2 bases, leaving 7 bases between them. The CDR3 spells CASRQGNTGELFF. CDR3 nucleotides: TGTGCCAGCAGACAGGGTAACACCGGGGAGCTGTTTTTT.

Only a few counts were recorded for this clonotype. The chain uses TRBV12-3 or TRBV12-4 and TRBJ2-5; tentative D call: TRBD1 (5 bases). The CDR3 is made up of 14 amino acids. The V end was cut by 4 bases, the J end by 2 bases, with 11 bases between. The CDR3 region is CASSSDSFQETQYF. The DNA of the CDR3 is TGTGCCAGCAGTTCCGACAGTTTTCAAGAGACCCAGTACTTC.

This clonotype was recorded at least ten times. The V gene is TRBV11-2, the J gene TRBJ2-7, with 8 bases aligning to TRBD2. CDR3 size: 14 residues. CDR1 and CDR2 from the germline V gene are SGHAT and FQNNGV. V shed 0 bases and J 7 bases; nucleotides not matched to a gene: 5. The CDR3 sequence is CASSLDSAGEEQYF. CDR3 nucleotide sequence: TGTGCCAGCAGCTTAGACTCAGCGGGAGAAGAGCAGTACTTC. Full variable domain (missing parts from reference TRBV11-2 and TRBJ2-7): EAGVAQSPRYKIIEKRQSVAFWCNPISGHATLYWYQQILGQGPKLLIQFQNNGVVDDSQLPKDRFSAERLKGVDSTLKIQPAKLEDSAVYLCASSLDSAGEEQYFGPGTRLTVT.

This clonotype was detected a few times. This rearrangement joins TRBV5-1 to TRBJ1-1; possibly TRBD1 for D (5 bases). Germline CDR1 reads SGHRS; CDR2 reads YFSETQ. The CDR3 consists of 17 residues. V lost 0 bases and J 0 bases, leaving 15 bases between the germline ends. In DNA form, the CDR3 reads TGCGCCAGCAGCTTGGAAGCTGGGGGTCCCCTGAACACTGAAGCTTTCTTT. This sequence encodes CASSLEAGGPLNTEAFF.

In its sample, this clonotype was seen a few times. The rearrangement links TRBV15 to TRBJ2-7; D uncertain. The V gene lost 2 bases and the J gene lost 0 bases, with 5 bases spanning the gap. The CDR3 is made up of 13 amino acids. Germline V gives CDR1 LNHNV, CDR2 YYDKDF (reference sequence). The CDR3 DNA reads TGTGCCACCAGCAGATCCCACTCCTACGAGCAGTACTTC. Protein: CATSRSHSYEQYF.

This clonotype was observed a handful of times. The genes are TRBV10-3 and TRBJ2-3; TRBD1 agrees at 10 bases. V dropped 4 bases and J dropped 3; count of bases not matched to a gene: 4. The CDR3 has 15 amino acids. Germline-derived CDR1 and CDR2 are ENHRY and SYGVKD. The CDR3 region is CAISGTGGGTDTQYF. DNA for the CDR3: TGTGCCATCAGTGGGACAGGGGGGGGTACAGATACGCAGTATTTT.

Details on this clonotype: This clone may be a read error of a much larger clone one base away. The rearrangement links TRBV5-1 to TRBJ2-3; unclear D gene. CDR3 length equals 14 residues. Between the trimmed V and J ends, which lost 10 bases and 10 bases, there was a span of 25 bases. Germline CDR1 SGHRS, CDR2 YFSETQ. CDR3: CASTLDGVWDAQYF. CDR3 sequence (DNA): TGCGCCTCCACTCTGGACGGCGTTTGGGATGCGCAGTATTTT.

This clonotype has at least ten counts. The chain uses TRBV6-1 and TRBJ2-7, with a tentative D call TRBD2 (7 bases). The germline V gene has CDR1 MNHNS and CDR2 SASEGT. V lost 0 bases to trimming and J lost 3 bases, with 9 bases between them. This CDR3 has 14 amino acids. The CDR3 sequence is CASSEAGGGYEQYF. The CDR3 DNA sequence: TGTGCCAGCAGTGAAGCAGGGGGGGGCTACGAGCAGTACTTC.

The chain joins TRBV7-6 to TRBJ2-7; the D is unclear. The CDR3 is 17 amino acids. CDR1 SGHVS and CDR2 FNYEAQ come from the germline V gene. V lost 5 bases and J lost 2, with 22 bases in between. The CDR3 sequence is CASSTGISFGFTYEQYF. CDR3 sequence (DNA): TGTGCCAGCAGCACCGGTATATCGTTCGGATTCACCTACGAGCAGTACTTC.

The chain employs TRBV20-1 and TRBJ2-7; D gene uncertain. With 0 bases removed from V and 0 bases from J, the gap between germline ends came to 12 bases. The CDR3 contains 15 residues. Germline CDR1 reads DFQATT; CDR2 reads SNEGSKA (reference sequence). CDR3 bases: TGCAGTGCTAGAGATTCGGCAGCAAGCTCCTACGAGCAGTACTTC. Amino acid sequence: CSARDSAASSYEQYF.

This clonotype was counted at least ten times. The chain links TRBV5-1 to TRBJ2-1; 8 bases match TRBD2. This CDR3 comprises 14 residues. Trimming at V came to 1 base and at J to 8 bases, leaving 5 bases not matched to a gene. CDR1 is SGHRS, CDR2 YFSETQ, per germline. Here the CDR3 DNA reads TGCGCCAGCAGCTTGCCTAGCGGGTGGCATGAGCAGTTCTTC. Amino acids: CASSLPSGWHEQFF.

This clonotype was recorded a few times. The chain has TRBV15 and TRBJ2-3, with 7 bases identical to TRBD2. CDR3 length: 17 amino acids. The germline V gene encodes CDR1 LNHNV and CDR2 YYDKDF (reference sequence). Trimming removed 0 bases from V and 2 bases from J; junction bases left unmatched: 8. The CDR3 DNA is TGTGCCACCAGCAGAGATACGGGGGAGGGACCCACAGATACGCAGTATTTT. It encodes CATSRDTGEGPTDTQYF.